These 5 T cell receptor beta chains were all obtained from the same sample, sequenced in a study of T-cell memory formation after mild COVID-19. Each CDR3 protein gets one entry after TCRdb re-called the 5' RACE reads with MiXCR. Of hundreds of thousands of distinct CDR3 sequences detected, approximately 25% appear once; the ten largest clones hold approximately 13%. Material for sequencing was PBMCs or a T cell subset sorted from them (not recorded which). Receptors were obtained from an adult woman who had mild COVID-19 (a few samples of this study predate the infection). Cell type and time point are not known.

This clonotype was observed a few times. The V call is TRBV14, the J call TRBJ2-7; possibly TRBD1 for D (6 bases). CDR1 is SGHDN, CDR2 FVKESK, per germline. The CDR3 contains 12 residues. Trimming stripped 1 base from V and 6 bases from J, with 7 bases between. The chain's CDR3 is CASSQVDSEQYF. CDR3 sequence (DNA): TGTGCCAGCAGCCAAGTGGACAGCGAGCAGTACTTC.

This clonotype was seen only a few times. The CDR3 sequence: CATSEGCNEQFF. The CDR3 nucleotides are TGTGCCACCAGTGAGGGCTGCAATGAGCAGTTCTTC. V usage is TRBV24-1 and J usage is TRBJ2-1; D ambiguous. This CDR3 spans 12 amino acids. Looked up from germline, CDR1 is KGHDR and CDR2 is SFDVKD. V lost 4 bases, J lost 6 bases, and 6 bases lay in between.

This clonotype has just a few counts. This chain links TRBV7-2 with TRBJ1-1; TRBD1 might be the D (5 bases). The CDR3 covers 12 residues. V was pared by 2 bases and J by 11 bases, with 12 bases between. Germline V gives CDR1 SGHTA, CDR2 FQGNSA. Here the CDR3 DNA reads TGTGCCAGCAGCTTATTAGGCAGGGCGGCTTTCTTT. Translated: CASSLLGRAAFF.

The rearrangement joins TRBV7-2 to TRBJ2-2, with TRBD2 matching over 8 bases. The J segment lost 5 bases and the V segment lost 4 bases, leaving 6 bases of the junction unmatched. There are 15 residues in the CDR3. Germline CDR1 is SGHTA and CDR2 is FQGNSA. The CDR3 DNA follows: TGTGCCAGCAGCTACGGGAGGGCCAAAACCGGGGAGCTGTTTTTT. Its protein is CASSYGRAKTGELFF.

The chain couples TRBV5-6 to TRBJ2-7; perhaps TRBD2 as D (6 bases). With 3 bases removed from V and 2 bases from J, the gap between germline ends came to 9 bases. This CDR3 has 13 amino acids. Looked up from germline, CDR1 is SGHDT and CDR2 is YYEEEE. CDR3 sequence (DNA): TGTGCCAGCAGCTCTCCTAGCGCCTACGAGCAGTACTTC. Its translation is CASSSPSAYEQYF. The full variable domain, rest sourced from reference TRBV5-6 and TRBJ2-7, is DAGVTQSPTHLIKTRGQQVTLRCSPKSGHDTVSWYQQALGQGPQFIFQYYEEEERQRGNFPDRFSGHQFPNYSSELNVNALLLGDSALYLCASSSPSAYEQYFGPGTRLTVT.